One TCR beta chain is described in this entry. This sample is part of a study of blood T cell repertoires in COVID-19. For the study at large: Material from acute and convalescent COVID-19 was sourced from the United States, Italy and Spain. T cells, B-cell-depleted T cells, or PBMCs supplied cDNA or gDNA.

In the original analysis: Reference gene primer amplification in the assay estimated nucleated cell counts. Produced via immunoSEQ multiplex PCR; TCRdb's table is partial and in-frame only. From that table come the V and J calls and clone size; the DNA was used to work out D and trimming. The profile shows tens of thousands of clones, roughly nine tenths of them singletons. This receptor was obtained from a human donor with active COVID-19. The donor label of this sample is uncertain. The specimen sequenced was peripheral blood.

CDR3 region: CASTQPGSLSGYTF. In DNA form, the CDR3 reads TGTGCCAGCACCCAACCCGGGTCACTAAGCGGCTACACCTTC. V and J are TRBV6-5 and TRBJ1-2; D uncertain. CDR1 and CDR2 from the germline V gene are MNHEY and SVGAGI. The CDR3 consists of 14 residues. V lost 7 bases and J 8 bases, leaving 20 bases between the germline ends.